The 15 T cell receptor beta chains below were found in one sample sequenced in a study of T-cell memory formation after mild COVID-19. TCRdb recomputed calls from the 5' RACE reads with MiXCR, one row per CDR3 protein. Of 200,000 to 250,000 distinct CDR3 sequences in the sample, 9.5% were seen once. Sequences were obtained from PBMCs or a T cell subset sorted from them (not recorded which). Receptors originate from a man younger than 35 who had mild COVID-19 (a few samples of this study predate the infection). Cell type and time point are not known.

This clonotype was detected ten times or more. The chain uses TRBV6-2 or TRBV6-3 and TRBJ2-5; D uncertain. V lost 2 bases and J lost 4, with 17 bases in between. Germline V CDR1 and CDR2: MNHEY, SVGEGT. This CDR3 is built from 16 residues. The CDR3 reads CASSYRGKTSPETQYF. CDR3 in DNA: TGTGCCAGCAGTTACCGCGGAAAGACAAGTCCAGAGACCCAGTACTTC.

This clonotype came up a few times. The chain recombines TRBV5-1 with TRBJ2-7, with 9 nucleotides matching TRBD1. The CDR3 has 13 residues. J lost 4 bases, V lost 4 bases, and 3 bases had no gene match. Germline V gene sequence: CDR1 SGHRS, CDR2 YFSETQ. This chain's CDR3 is CASSTGQGYEQYV. For the CDR3, the DNA is TGCGCCAGCAGCACAGGACAGGGGTACGAGCAGTACGTC.

This chain links TRBV3-1 with TRBJ2-5; TRBD2 matches 7 bases. The CDR3 has 13 amino acids. From germline, CDR1 is LGHDT and CDR2 YNNKEL (reference sequence). Unmatched junction bases numbered 3, after V lost 3 bases and J lost 5 bases. The CDR3 loop is CASSQGGIETQYF. The CDR3 DNA is TGTGCCAGCAGCCAGGGGGGGATCGAGACCCAGTACTTC.

This clonotype came up a few times. The chain joins TRBV11-2 to TRBJ1-1; weak D call: TRBD1 (5 bases). Trimming stripped 5 bases from V and 6 bases from J, with 10 bases between. Germline CDR1 SGHAT, CDR2 FQNNGV. The CDR3 runs to 12 residues. The CDR3 DNA follows: TGTGCCAGCAGCCTCAGGGAGGCTGAAGCTTTCTTT. Its translation is CASSLREAEAFF.

The chain is built from TRBV18 and TRBJ1-4; possible D gene TRBD1, 5 bases. V shed 6 bases and J shed 7 bases, with 15 bases lying between them. The CDR3 is 14 residues long. The germline V gene has CDR1 KGHSH and CDR2 LQKENI. This CDR3 reads CASSVSGTGEKLFF. CDR3 sequence (DNA): TGTGCCAGCTCCGTTTCAGGGACGGGTGAAAAACTGTTTTTT.

This clonotype was recorded at least ten times. This rearrangement joins TRBV20-1 to TRBJ1-2, with D perhaps TRBD1 (6 bases). The germline V gene encodes CDR1 DFQATT and CDR2 SNEGSKA (reference sequence). This CDR3 region has 14 residues. V was trimmed by 0 bases and J by 4 bases, leaving 12 bases between them. DNA for the CDR3: TGCAGTGCTAGAGATGACGGGGGCAGCTATGGCTACACCTTC. It translates to CSARDDGGSYGYTF.

This clonotype has just a few counts. The CDR3 coding sequence is TGCGCCAGCAGCCTCGCGGAGGGGGAGGCTAATGAAAAACTGTTTTTT. Its protein product is CASSLAEGEANEKLFF. V gene TRBV5-1 combines with J gene TRBJ1-4; tentative D call: TRBD1 (6 bases). The CDR3 covers 16 residues. Trimming removed 4 bases at V and 3 bases at J, with 16 bases between. Germline CDR1 and CDR2: SGHRS and YFSETQ.

This clonotype turned up a few times. The gene calls are TRBV7-9 and TRBJ2-1, with 7 bases that match TRBD2. The CDR3 is 14 residues long. V was clipped by 0 bases and J by 9 bases; unmatched bases: 5. Germline loops: CDR1 SEHNR, CDR2 FQNEAQ (reference sequence). This chain's CDR3 is CASSLAIGRSEQFF. The CDR3 coding sequence is TGTGCCAGCAGCTTAGCGATCGGGAGGTCTGAGCAGTTCTTC.

Ten or more counts support this clonotype. V and J are TRBV7-9 and TRBJ2-1; D possibly corresponds to TRBD2 (6 bases). Trimming shortened V by 7 bases and J by 6 bases, and 13 bases separated the two germline ends. Germline CDR1 is SEHNR and CDR2 is FQNEAQ (reference sequence). This CDR3 comprises 13 residues. CDR3 bases: TGTGCCAGCATGGAGGGTGGGTTCAATGAGCAGTTCTTC. Its protein is CASMEGGFNEQFF.

This chain uses TRBV12-3 or TRBV12-4 with TRBJ1-4; D is possibly TRBD1 (5 bases). V lost 4 bases and J lost 3, with 21 bases in between. The CDR3 contains 18 residues. Here the CDR3 reads CASSYFGGSRAPNEKLFF. The CDR3 DNA reads as TGTGCCAGCAGTTATTTTGGGGGGTCGCGGGCCCCTAATGAAAAACTGTTTTTT.

The rearrangement uses TRBV7-9 and TRBJ2-7, with D hard to call. Trimming shortened V by 0 bases and J by 2 bases, and 5 bases separated the two germline ends. This CDR3 contains 13 residues. CDR1 is SEHNR and CDR2 is FQNEAQ in the germline V gene (reference sequence). The chain's CDR3 is CASSLAWPYEQYF. CDR3 sequence (DNA): TGTGCCAGCAGCTTAGCTTGGCCCTACGAGCAGTACTTC.

The chain links TRBV19 to TRBJ2-1, with 7 bases fitting TRBD2. CDR1 is LNHDA, CDR2 SQIVND, per germline (reference sequence). The ends lost 2 bases at V and 6 bases at J; junction bases unmatched: 7. The CDR3 is 15 amino acids. The CDR3 spells CASSISAGSFNEQFF. The CDR3 bases are TGTGCCAGTAGTATATCAGCGGGGAGTTTCAATGAGCAGTTCTTC.

In its sample, this clonotype was seen a few times. This chain uses TRBV11-2 with TRBJ2-1; 7 nucleotides align to TRBD2. CDR1 is SGHAT and CDR2 is FQNNGV in the germline V gene. Trimming at V came to 5 bases and at J to 9 bases, leaving 7 bases not matched to a gene. The length of the CDR3 is 13 residues. The CDR3 nucleotides are TGTGCCAGCAGCCTTGGACTAGTCGGTGAGCAGTTCTTC. Translation: CASSLGLVGEQFF.

This clonotype was recorded a few times. This chain connects TRBV10-2 to TRBJ2-5; D may match TRBD1 or TRBD2 (5 bases each). Looked up from germline, CDR1 is WSHSY and CDR2 is SAAADI. The CDR3 has 14 amino acids. V lost 8 bases, J lost 4 bases, and 17 bases lay in between. CDR3 in amino acids: CASQKFLGTETQYF. The CDR3 bases are TGCGCCAGCCAAAAATTTTTGGGGACAGAGACCCAGTACTTC.

The chain couples TRBV28 to TRBJ2-4, with a weak D call TRBD1 (7 bases). From germline, CDR1 is MDHEN and CDR2 SYDVKM. The V end was cut by 8 bases, the J end by 4 bases, with 12 bases between. The CDR3 totals 13 residues. This chain's CDR3 is CASRGTAKNIQYF. CDR3 coding DNA: TGTGCCAGCCGGGGGACAGCAAAAAACATTCAGTACTTC.